Following are 6 T cell receptor beta chains from one sample sequenced in a study of vaccination effects on CD4 cells after COVID-19. Sequencing used immunoSEQ multiplex PCR; TCRdb keeps in-frame clones, though not all of them. The data show about 79,000 clones, around 76% seen once. Before sequencing took place, the ViraFEST assay used viral peptide pools to expand antigen-specific CD4+ T cells. Culture proceeded for 10 days, and CD4+ T cells were then isolated. No antigen has been identified for these receptors. Source: CD4+ T cells from PBMCs cultured with HCoV-229E spike peptides, taken before COVID-19 vaccination. The receptors were gathered from a human donor who received a COVID-19 vaccine.

V and J are TRBV4-1 and TRBJ2-5, with TRBD2 matching over 13 bases. V trimming: 1 base; J trimming: 2 bases; junction bases outside the gene matches: 1. This CDR3 has 16 amino acids. The germline V gene has CDR1 MGHRA and CDR2 YSYEKL. CDR3 in amino acids: CASSQGTSGGQETQYF. As DNA, the CDR3 is TGCGCCAGCAGCCAAGGGACTAGCGGGGGACAAGAGACCCAGTACTTC.

V is TRBV3-1 (or the pseudogene TRBV3-2) and J is TRBJ1-6; D unclear. The CDR3 covers 12 residues. Germline V gene sequence: CDR1 LGHDT, CDR2 YNNKEL (reference sequence). Between the trimmed V and J ends, which lost 0 bases and 12 bases, there was a span of 6 bases. The CDR3 nucleotides are TGTGCCAGCAGCCAAGATAGCCGACCCCTCCACTTT. Protein: CASSQDSRPLHF.

The chain employs TRBV9 and TRBJ2-3; 7 bases align to TRBD1. The CDR3 consists of 16 residues. Germline CDR1 and CDR2: SGDLS and YYNGEE. J lost 0 bases, V lost 3 bases, and 7 bases had no gene match. The CDR3 reads CASSGWTGASTDTQYF. The CDR3, as DNA: TGTGCCAGCAGCGGATGGACAGGTGCTAGCACAGATACGCAGTATTTT.

The chain couples TRBV29-1 to TRBJ2-7; the D is unclear. The CDR3 is made up of 12 amino acids. From germline, CDR1 is SQVTM and CDR2 ANQGSEA. V was trimmed by 4 bases and J by 3 bases, leaving 10 bases between them. The DNA of the CDR3 is TGCAGCGTTGTGGGGAAGAACTACGAGCAGTACGTC. It specifies CSVVGKNYEQYV.

The chain recombines TRBV5-1 with TRBJ2-2; maybe TRBD2 (6 bases). V was clipped by 7 bases and J by 0 bases, with 13 bases between them. The CDR3 has 15 residues. Per the germline V gene, CDR1 is SGHRS and CDR2 is YFSETQ. CDR3 nucleotides: TGCGCCAGCGCCTGGGGAGGAACGAACACCGGGGAGCTGTTTTTT. The encoded protein is CASAWGGTNTGELFF.

The chain carries TRBV18 and TRBJ1-2; D gene ambiguous. This CDR3 spans 16 amino acids. Germline CDR1 and CDR2: KGHSH and LQKENI. V was trimmed by 3 bases and J by 5 bases, leaving 19 bases between them. The CDR3 is CASSPQIGQSTYGYTF. In DNA form, the CDR3 reads TGTGCCAGCTCACCGCAGATCGGCCAATCGACTTATGGCTACACCTTC.